These T cell receptor beta chains were read from a single sample in a study of shared clonotypes between healthy human individuals. Some clones are missing from TCRdb's copy, which holds only in-frame ones; the method was immunoSEQ multiplex PCR. The sample records 780,000 or so clones, approximately 77% being singletons. Sequencing input: memory CD4+ T cells sorted from blood. These receptors were collected from a woman aged 25 to 39 in good health. Each CDR3 is given with its conserved first and last residue. Fields, in order: V gene, D gene, clone size, J gene, CDR3 length, CDR3 protein, CDR3 DNA. D genes are given only for firm matches. Size values are once, few and many counts, or a class for expanded clones, and some rows have none.

TRBV4-2	TRBD2	.	TRBJ2-7	16	CASSQDIASGVGEQYF	TGTGCCAGCAGCCAAGATATTGCTAGCGGGGTGGGCGAGCAGTACTTC
TRBV19	.	.	TRBJ2-2	14	CASSISRVTGELFF	TGTGCCAGTAGTATATCACGGGTCACCGGGGAGCTGTTTTTT
TRBV5-1	TRBD1	.	TRBJ2-7	15	CASSLRDSLTYEQYF	TGCGCCAGCAGCCTACGGGACAGTTTAACCTACGAGCAGTACTTC
TRBV5-1	.	once	TRBJ2-5	17	CASSLGTIPPPQETQYF	TGCGCCAGCAGCTTGGGGACTATCCCCCCACCCCAAGAGACCCAGTACTTC
TRBV7-9	TRBD1	.	TRBJ2-5	16	CASSFSGTGYQETQYF	TGTGCCAGCAGCTTCTCCGGGACAGGGTACCAAGAGACCCAGTACTTC
TRBV5-1	.	.	TRBJ2-7	12	CASSAPSYEQYF	TGCGCCAGCAGCGCCCCTAGCTACGAGCAGTACTTC
TRBV7-2	TRBD1	many	TRBJ1-5	14	CASSLVQGNQPQHF	TGTGCCAGCAGCTTAGTACAGGGGAATCAGCCCCAGCATTTT
TRBV7-8	.	many	TRBJ2-4	17	CASSLGPGSSVKNIQYF	TGTGCCAGCAGCTTAGGCCCAGGCTCATCTGTCAAAAACATTCAGTACTTC
TRBV5-1	.	.	TRBJ2-1	16	CASSLGFGMGYNEQFF	TGCGCCAGCAGCTTAGGCTTCGGTATGGGGTACAATGAGCAGTTCTTC
TRBV5-6	.	.	TRBJ2-7	18	CASSRVPRLSEDLSEQYF	TGTGCCAGCAGTCGGGTCCCGCGATTGTCCGAGGACCTCTCCGAGCAGTACTTC
TRBV29-1	.	.	TRBJ2-1	11	CSGTDYNEQFF	TGCAGCGGGACGGATTACAATGAGCAGTTCTTC
TRBV5-1	.	.	TRBJ2-7	13	CASGSGLPYEQYF	TGCGCCAGCGGATCGGGTCTCCCCTACGAGCAGTACTTC
TRBV18	.	.	TRBJ2-2	15	CASSPAATDTGELFF	TGTGCCAGCTCACCAGCGGCGACAGACACCGGGGAGCTGTTTTTT
TRBV19	TRBD1	many	TRBJ2-1	14	CASSSRDRGDEQFF	TGTGCCAGTAGTTCCCGGGACAGGGGCGATGAGCAGTTCTTC
TRBV5-6	TRBD1	.	TRBJ1-1	15	CASSYRTGQASEAFF	TGTGCCAGCAGCTACCGGACAGGACAGGCGTCTGAAGCTTTCTTT
TRBV30	.	.	TRBJ2-3	16	CAWSVGSRVRADTQYF	TGTGCCTGGAGTGTTGGATCTCGGGTTCGAGCAGATACGCAGTATTTT
TRBV5-1	.	.	TRBJ2-7	15	CASSLEGTISYEQYF	TGCGCCAGCAGCTTGGAGGGGACGATCTCCTACGAGCAGTACTTC
TRBV5-4	.	.	TRBJ2-7	14	CASSPGQKTYEQYF	TGTGCCAGCAGCCCCGGACAGAAAACCTACGAGCAGTACTTC
TRBV4-1	.	few	TRBJ1-4	14	CASSRTLEDEKLFF	TGCGCCAGCAGCCGGACCTTAGAAGATGAAAAACTGTTTTTT
TRBV5-4	TRBD2	once	TRBJ2-1	16	CASSQALAGAAGEQFF	TGTGCCAGCAGCCAAGCGCTAGCGGGAGCCGCCGGTGAGCAGTTCTTC
TRBV21-1	.	.	TRBJ1-1	16	CASSKVRGQVNTEAFF	TGTGCCAGCAGCAAAGTGCGAGGGCAGGTAAACACTGAAGCTTTCTTT
TRBV6-1	.	.	TRBJ1-5	12	CASRQGWEPQHF	TGTGCCAGCAGGCAGGGGTGGGAGCCCCAGCATTTT
TRBV10-3	.	.	TRBJ1-1	14	CAISEGVRNPEAFF	TGTGCCATCAGTGAAGGAGTAAGAAACCCTGAAGCTTTCTTT
TRBV28	.	once	TRBJ2-1	14	CASLSVGKLMEQFF	TGTGCCAGCCTTAGTGTGGGGAAGCTTATGGAGCAGTTCTTC
TRBV30	TRBD1	.	TRBJ1-4	15	CAWSQHRGGGEKLFF	TGTGCCTGGAGTCAACACAGGGGAGGAGGTGAAAAACTGTTTTTT
TRBV19	.	.	TRBJ2-7	16	CASSIFSVRGSYEQYF	TGTGCCAGTAGTATCTTTTCGGTGAGGGGCTCCTACGAGCAGTACTTC
TRBV11-2	.	.	TRBJ2-5	14	CASSPPLGRETQYF	TGTGCCAGCAGCCCCCCGCTGGGGCGGGAGACCCAGTACTTC
TRBV7-8	.	.	TRBJ2-1	14	CASSLRQPVNEQFF	TGTGCCAGCAGCTTAAGGCAGCCCGTCAATGAGCAGTTCTTC
TRBV6-5	TRBD1	few	TRBJ2-1	14	CASRFRTGVSEQFF	TGTGCCAGCAGGTTCCGGACAGGGGTTTCTGAGCAGTTCTTC
TRBV2	TRBD2	few	TRBJ2-3	15	CASRLLAGGTDTQYF	TGTGCCAGCAGGCTCCTAGCGGGAGGCACAGATACGCAGTATTTT
TRBV27	.	.	TRBJ2-7	13	CASRPRLISEQYF	TGTGCCAGCAGACCAAGACTAATCTCCGAGCAGTACTTC
TRBV5-4	TRBD2	many	TRBJ2-6	19	CASSLVLAGFLSGANVLTF	TGTGCCAGCAGCTTGGTGCTAGCGGGGTTTCTCTCTGGGGCCAACGTCCTGACTTTC
TRBV7-8	.	.	TRBJ1-1	14	CASSFDPSSTEAFF	TGTGCCAGCAGCTTTGATCCATCTAGCACTGAAGCTTTCTTT
TRBV5-4	.	.	TRBJ2-5	15	CASSLGGRGRETQYF	TGTGCCAGCAGCTTAGGTGGGAGGGGGAGAGAGACCCAGTACTTC
TRBV14	.	.	TRBJ2-5	12	CASSQDWETQYF	TGTGCCAGCAGCCAAGATTGGGAGACCCAGTACTTC
TRBV2	TRBD2	.	TRBJ2-5	15	CASFAGLAGKETQYF	TGTGCCAGCTTTGCGGGACTAGCGGGAAAAGAGACCCAGTACTTC
TRBV5-6	TRBD2	.	TRBJ2-7	16	CASRPGTSGFIYEQYF	TGTGCCAGCAGACCCGGGACTAGCGGGTTTATCTACGAGCAGTACTTC
TRBV28	TRBD2	.	TRBJ2-7	14	CASSLAGDTYEQYF	TGTGCCAGCAGTTTAGCGGGGGATACCTACGAGCAGTACTTC
TRBV18	.	.	TRBJ1-2	14	CASSPPSASYGYTF	TGTGCCAGCTCACCTCCCAGCGCCAGTTATGGCTACACCTTC
TRBV9	TRBD1	.	TRBJ2-7	15	CASSPAGTGSYEQYF	TGTGCCAGCAGTCCAGCCGGGACAGGCTCCTACGAGCAGTACTTC
TRBV7-3	.	.	TRBJ1-5	14	CASSPTPNLGPQHF	TGTGCCAGCAGCCCGACGCCAAACCTGGGTCCCCAGCATTTT
TRBV7-8	TRBD1	.	TRBJ2-7	13	CASSDRGPSEQYF	TGTGCCAGTTCGGACAGGGGGCCTAGCGAGCAGTACTTC
TRBV11-2	TRBD2	.	TRBJ2-1	15	CASSLTVGLDDEQFF	TGTGCCAGCAGCTTGACCGTGGGACTAGACGATGAGCAGTTCTTC
TRBV19	.	.	TRBJ2-7	14	CASSTPQDNYEQYF	TGTGCCAGTAGTACCCCCCAGGACAATTACGAGCAGTACTTC
TRBV4-1	.	.	TRBJ2-7	13	CASSQDPLTQQYF	TGCGCCAGCAGCCAAGATCCGTTAACACAGCAGTACTTC
TRBV18	.	many	TRBJ1-5	15	CASSPPGSGNQPQHF	TGTGCCAGCTCACCGCCGGGATCAGGTAATCAGCCCCAGCATTTT
TRBV5-4	.	.	TRBJ2-1	15	CASSGALASYNEQFF	TGTGCCAGCAGCGGGGCCCTAGCCTCCTACAATGAGCAGTTCTTC
TRBV27	.	.	TRBJ2-7	16	CASSSPRGPSSYEQYF	TGTGCCAGCAGTAGTCCTCGGGGGCCAAGCTCCTACGAGCAGTACTTC
TRBV4-1	.	.	TRBJ2-5	15	CASSKPGQRRETQYF	TGCGCCAGCAGCAAACCCGGACAGCGAAGAGAGACCCAGTACTTC
TRBV28	TRBD1	.	TRBJ2-3	17	CASSLSPAQGARDTQYF	TGTGCCAGCAGTTTATCCCCCGCTCAGGGGGCAAGGGATACGCAGTATTTT